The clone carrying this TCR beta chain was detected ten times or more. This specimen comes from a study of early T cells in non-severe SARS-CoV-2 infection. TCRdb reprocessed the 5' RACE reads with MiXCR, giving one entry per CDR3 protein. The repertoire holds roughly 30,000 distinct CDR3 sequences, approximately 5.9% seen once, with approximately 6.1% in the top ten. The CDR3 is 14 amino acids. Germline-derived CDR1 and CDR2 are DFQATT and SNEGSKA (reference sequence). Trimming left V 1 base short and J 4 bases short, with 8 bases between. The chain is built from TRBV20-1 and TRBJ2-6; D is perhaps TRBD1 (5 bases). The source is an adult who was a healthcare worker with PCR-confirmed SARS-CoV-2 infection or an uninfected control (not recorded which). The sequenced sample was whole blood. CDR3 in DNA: TGCAGTGCTAGAGCACAGGCGGGGGCCAACGTCCTGACTTTC. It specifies CSARAQAGANVLTF.